The rows below give T cell receptor beta chains drawn from one sample of a study of blood T cell repertoires in COVID-19. Assay used: immunoSEQ multiplex PCR; TCRdb lists only in-frame clones, some missing. The table lists a few hundred thousand clones, approximately 87% of them singletons. The source material was PBMCs or T cells enriched from blood (not recorded which). These TCRs come from a man aged 30 to 39 who had recovered from COVID-19. CDR3s include the opening cysteine and the closing phenylalanine or tryptophan. Fields, in order: V gene, D gene, clone size, J gene, CDR3 DNA, CDR3 protein. A D gene is named only where the DNA matches it firmly. The size field is filled for only some rows; it gives once, few, many or a size class.

V gene: TRBV4-1
D gene: NA
clone size: NA
J gene: TRBJ2-1
CDR3 DNA: TGCGCCAGCAGCCAAGTTTCCGGAGGGGAGTTCTTC
CDR3 protein: CASSQVSGGEFF

V gene: TRBV29-1
D gene: TRBD1
clone size: NA
J gene: TRBJ1-6
CDR3 DNA: TGCAGCGTTGCGGTAGCGACAGGGGATTCACCCCTCCACTTT
CDR3 protein: CSVAVATGDSPLHF

V gene: TRBV28
D gene: TRBD2
clone size: NA
J gene: TRBJ2-1
CDR3 DNA: TGTGCCAGCAGTCCCCCGGGGGGGGCTCTAAATGAGCAGTTCTTC
CDR3 protein: CASSPPGGALNEQFF

V gene: TRBV27
D gene: TRBD1
clone size: once
J gene: TRBJ2-1
CDR3 DNA: TGTGCCAGCAGTTGGGGGCCAACAGGGGGCGAGTTCTTC
CDR3 protein: CASSWGPTGGEFF

V gene: TRBV4-1
D gene: NA
clone size: NA
J gene: TRBJ1-3
CDR3 DNA: TGCGCCAGCAGCCAAGAAACAGAACCAGGAAACACCATATATTTT
CDR3 protein: CASSQETEPGNTIYF

V gene: TRBV7-2
D gene: TRBD2
clone size: NA
J gene: TRBJ2-7
CDR3 DNA: TGTGCCAGCAGCCCGCGGGGGGGCGTGTACGAGCAGTACTTC
CDR3 protein: CASSPRGGVYEQYF

V gene: TRBV3-1/TRBV3-2
D gene: TRBD1
clone size: NA
J gene: TRBJ2-7
CDR3 DNA: TGTGCCAGCAGCCAATTGGGACAGGGGCTACGGGAGCAGTACTTC
CDR3 protein: CASSQLGQGLREQYF

V gene: TRBV5-1
D gene: TRBD1
clone size: NA
J gene: TRBJ2-3
CDR3 DNA: TGCGCCAGCAGCGAGGGGGCGGATACGCAGTATTTT
CDR3 protein: CASSEGADTQYF

V gene: TRBV30
D gene: TRBD1
clone size: NA
J gene: TRBJ1-2
CDR3 DNA: TGTGCCTCAGACCGGGACAGGGGAAGGAATGGCTACACCTTC
CDR3 protein: CASDRDRGRNGYTF

V gene: TRBV9
D gene: NA
clone size: NA
J gene: TRBJ2-4
CDR3 DNA: TGTGCCAGCGGTGCCAGCGGGTCCAAAAACATTCAGTACTTC
CDR3 protein: CASGASGSKNIQYF

V gene: TRBV10-1
D gene: NA
clone size: NA
J gene: TRBJ1-2
CDR3 DNA: TGCGCCAGCAGTGAGTTCGACGGGAGCTATGGCTACACCTTC
CDR3 protein: CASSEFDGSYGYTF

V gene: TRBV27
D gene: TRBD1
clone size: NA
J gene: TRBJ1-2
CDR3 DNA: TGTGCCAGCACCCCAGGGGGTGGCATCTATGGCTACACCTTC
CDR3 protein: CASTPGGGIYGYTF

V gene: TRBV30
D gene: TRBD1
clone size: NA
J gene: TRBJ1-1
CDR3 DNA: TGTGCCTGGAGTATCGGGGGGACAGGGGTTGGGAGCACTGAAGCTTTCTTT
CDR3 protein: CAWSIGGTGVGSTEAFF

V gene: TRBV21-1
D gene: NA
clone size: NA
J gene: TRBJ1-6
CDR3 DNA: TGTGCCAGCAACCGCTACAGGGTGAGCTCCTATAATTCACCCCTCCACTTT
CDR3 protein: CASNRYRVSSYNSPLHF

V gene: TRBV7-9
D gene: TRBD1
clone size: NA
J gene: TRBJ2-2
CDR3 DNA: TGTGCCAGCAGCTCGGACAGGGACGGCACCGGGGAGCTGTTTTTT
CDR3 protein: CASSSDRDGTGELFF

V gene: TRBV2
D gene: NA
clone size: NA
J gene: TRBJ1-4
CDR3 DNA: TGTGCCAGCAGCAAAGGAGGGGTGGATGAAAAACTGTTTTTT
CDR3 protein: CASSKGGVDEKLFF

V gene: TRBV7-8
D gene: NA
clone size: few
J gene: TRBJ2-7
CDR3 DNA: TGTGCCAGCAGCCTCCTGGCGACGTGGACAGCCGACGGGCAGTACTTC
CDR3 protein: CASSLLATWTADGQYF

V gene: TRBV18
D gene: NA
clone size: few
J gene: TRBJ1-2
CDR3 DNA: TGTGCCAGCTCACCGGCTCAGACAGACTATGGCTACACCTTC
CDR3 protein: CASSPAQTDYGYTF

V gene: TRBV10-3
D gene: NA
clone size: once
J gene: TRBJ1-4
CDR3 DNA: TGTGCCATCAGTGAGCTCCAACAGGAAAAACTGTTTTTT
CDR3 protein: CAISELQQEKLFF

V gene: TRBV2
D gene: NA
clone size: NA
J gene: TRBJ2-2
CDR3 DNA: TGTGCCAGCAGTGGGGGCGGGAACGCGGCCGGGGAGCTGTTTTTT
CDR3 protein: CASSGGGNAAGELFF

V gene: TRBV2
D gene: NA
clone size: NA
J gene: TRBJ1-6
CDR3 DNA: TGTGCCAGCCAATCCCGGAGAGGGGGAAATTCACCCCTCCACTTT
CDR3 protein: CASQSRRGGNSPLHF

V gene: TRBV30
D gene: TRBD1
clone size: NA
J gene: TRBJ1-4
CDR3 DNA: TGTGCCTGGCGACAGGGTGGTAATGAAAAACTGTTTTTT
CDR3 protein: CAWRQGGNEKLFF

V gene: TRBV3-1/TRBV3-2
D gene: NA
clone size: NA
J gene: TRBJ1-1
CDR3 DNA: TGTGCCAGCAGCCAAGCGGGAGGGGTGAGCACTGAAGCTTTCTTT
CDR3 protein: CASSQAGGVSTEAFF

V gene: TRBV4-3
D gene: NA
clone size: NA
J gene: TRBJ2-5
CDR3 DNA: TGCGCCAGCAGCCAAGATCTAGGGGGAAAAGAGACCCAGTACTTC
CDR3 protein: CASSQDLGGKETQYF

V gene: TRBV9
D gene: NA
clone size: NA
J gene: TRBJ1-4
CDR3 DNA: TGTGCCAGCAGCGGATACGACAGGATTAATGAAAAACTGTTTTTT
CDR3 protein: CASSGYDRINEKLFF

V gene: TRBV11-2
D gene: TRBD1
clone size: NA
J gene: TRBJ1-5
CDR3 DNA: TGTGCCAGCAGCTTGGACAGGGTGGGTCAGCCCCAGCATTTT
CDR3 protein: CASSLDRVGQPQHF

V gene: TRBV4-1
D gene: NA
clone size: NA
J gene: TRBJ1-1
CDR3 DNA: TGCGCCAGCAGCCAAAGCCCCGGACAGATTAGCCTGAACACTGAAGCTTTCTTT
CDR3 protein: CASSQSPGQISLNTEAFF

V gene: TRBV5-6
D gene: NA
clone size: NA
J gene: TRBJ2-5
CDR3 DNA: TGTGCCAGCAGCTTGGCCGGTGTCAGGGAGACCCAGTACTTC
CDR3 protein: CASSLAGVRETQYF